A single sample gave rise to the 18 T cell receptor beta chains below, sequenced in a study of blood T cell repertoires in COVID-19. The assay was immunoSEQ multiplex PCR, and TCRdb's table has in-frame clones only and misses some. This sample yields roughly 260,000 clones, of which around 82% are seen a single time; 4.5% to 5% belongs to the top ten. Sequenced material: peripheral blood. These receptor sequences come from a woman at least 80 years old with active or convalescent COVID-19.

The CDR3 is CASSEAVRVTEAFF. The CDR3, as DNA: TGTGCCAGCAGTGAAGCAGTCAGGGTCACCGAAGCTTTCTTT. The gene calls are TRBV2 and TRBJ1-1; D is perhaps TRBD1 (5 bases). V was pared by 0 bases and J by 8 bases, with 13 bases between. This CDR3 has 14 residues. CDR1 SNHLY and CDR2 FYNNEI come from the germline V gene.

A few counts support this clone. This chain uses TRBV25-1 with TRBJ1-1; possibly TRBD1 for D (6 bases). The CDR3 has 14 amino acids. Germline CDR1 and CDR2: MGHDK and SYGVNS. With 6 bases removed from V and 0 bases from J, the gap between germline ends came to 11 bases. The CDR3 nucleotides are TGTGCCAGCAGCCACAGGGCCATGAACACTGAAGCTTTCTTT. Amino acids: CASSHRAMNTEAFF. Full variable domain (remainder filled in from reference TRBV25-1 and TRBJ1-1): EADIYQTPRYLVIGTGKKITLECSQTMGHDKMYWYQQDPGMELHLIHYSYGVNSTEKGDLSSESTVSRIRTEHFPLTLESARPSHTSQYLCASSHRAMNTEAFFGQGTRLTVV.

A word on this clone: Other DNA sequences of this sample code for an identical CDR3. The rearrangement uses TRBV3-1 (or the pseudogene TRBV3-2) and TRBJ2-1; 12 nucleotides agree with TRBD2. The V gene's germline CDR1 is LGHDT and CDR2 YNNKEL (reference sequence). The CDR3 runs 15 residues. The trim removed 4 bases at V and 3 bases at J, leaving 1 base unmatched. CDR3: CASSPTSGGYNEQFF. CDR3 bases: TGTGCCAGCAGCCCGACTAGCGGGGGCTACAATGAGCAGTTCTTC.

V and J are TRBV28 and TRBJ1-2; 9 positions match TRBD1. Germline V gene data show CDR1 as MDHEN and CDR2 as SYDVKM. The junction had 9 bases not matched to a gene; V was cut back by 8 bases and J by 8 bases. The CDR3 totals 13 residues. CDR3 sequence reads: CASGWGQGGGYTF. CDR3 DNA sequence: TGTGCCAGCGGATGGGGACAGGGAGGCGGCTACACCTTC.

The CDR3 DNA sequence: TGTGCCAGCAGTTTCAGGAATTCACCCCTCCACTTT. It yields the protein CASSFRNSPLHF. The chain has TRBV27 and TRBJ1-6; D is uncertain. The V and J ends lost 3 bases and 7 bases respectively, with 4 bases between them. CDR3 size: 12 residues. CDR1 and CDR2 from the germline V gene are MNHEY and SMNVEV (reference sequence).

V usage is TRBV5-1 and J usage is TRBJ1-3, with D possibly being TRBD1 (6 bases). V was clipped by 4 bases and J by 0 bases, with 14 bases between them. The CDR3 has 16 residues. CDR1 is SGHRS and CDR2 is YFSETQ in the germline V gene. DNA for the CDR3: TGCGCCAGCAGCACACGGGCGACAGGCTCTGGAAACACCATATATTTT. Amino acid sequence: CASSTRATGSGNTIYF. The entire variable domain, with the rest obtained from reference TRBV5-1 and TRBJ1-3, is as follows: KAGVTQTPRYLIKTRGQQVTLSCSPISGHRSVSWYQQTPGQGLQFLFEYFSETQRNKGNFPGRFSGRQFSNSRSEMNVSTLELGDSALYLCASSTRATGSGNTIYFGEGSWLTVV.

This chain connects TRBV5-4 to TRBJ1-2; D may be TRBD1 (5 bases). This CDR3 is built from 14 residues. Germline CDR1 is SGHNT and CDR2 is YYREEE (reference sequence). Trimming pared 0 bases from V and 5 bases from J, leaving 11 bases between. The CDR3 sequence: CASSLAPGMYGYTF. The DNA for the CDR3 is TGTGCCAGCAGCTTGGCCCCAGGGATGTATGGCTACACCTTC. The full variable domain, its missing parts supplied by reference TRBV5-4 and TRBJ1-2, is ETGVTQSPTHLIKTRGQQVTLRCSSQSGHNTVSWYQQALGQGPQFIFQYYREEENGRGNFPPRFSGLQFPNYSSELNVNALELDDSALYLCASSLAPGMYGYTFGSGTRLTVV.

The V call is TRBV5-1, the J call TRBJ1-1; TRBD1 is a possible D gene (5 bases). Trimming removed 6 bases from V and 1 base from J, with 13 bases in between. This CDR3 spans 14 amino acids. CDR1 is SGHRS and CDR2 is YFSETQ in the germline V gene. The CDR3 sequence: CASTTVGQNTEAFF. DNA for the CDR3: TGCGCCAGCACCACGGTGGGGCAGAACACTGAAGCTTTCTTT.

The chain is built from TRBV30 and TRBJ1-5; D remains ambiguous. The length of the CDR3 is 15 residues. Trimming removed 4 bases at V and 3 bases at J, with 16 bases between. CDR1 is GTSNPN, CDR2 SVGIG, per germline (reference sequence). CDR3: CAWTQFSGFNQPQHF. CDR3 DNA sequence: TGTGCCTGGACCCAATTTTCGGGGTTCAATCAGCCCCAGCATTTT.

The CDR3 reads CASSLAGASDTQYF. The CDR3 region has the DNA TGCGCCAGCAGCCTTGCGGGGGCATCGGATACGCAGTATTTT. The chain employs TRBV5-1 and TRBJ2-3, with a possible D match to TRBD2 (7 bases). The CDR3 loop spans 14 amino acids. Germline CDR1 reads SGHRS; CDR2 reads YFSETQ. V shed 4 bases and J shed 6 bases, with 15 bases lying between them.

V and J are TRBV5-6 and TRBJ1-2; 12 bases agree with TRBD1. This CDR3 is built from 15 residues. The V and J ends lost 2 bases and 5 bases, in that order; junction bases with no gene match: 4. Germline V CDR1 and CDR2: SGHDT, YYEEEE. CDR3 region: CASSFSGQGAYGYTF. Written as DNA, the CDR3 is TGTGCCAGCAGCTTCTCGGGACAGGGGGCGTATGGCTACACCTTC.

This clone was seen a few times. The CDR3: CASSHPPGTGEGEAFF. Written as DNA, the CDR3 is TGCGCCAGCAGCCACCCACCAGGGACAGGGGAAGGAGAAGCTTTCTTT. This chain links TRBV4-1 with TRBJ1-1; 10 bases line up with TRBD1. The J segment lost 8 bases and the V segment lost 3 bases, leaving 12 bases of the junction unmatched. The germline CDR1 and CDR2 sequences are MGHRA and YSYEKL. The CDR3 consists of 16 residues.

This clone was counted between two and nine times. V gene TRBV29-1 combines with J gene TRBJ2-2; D perhaps matches TRBD2 (5 bases). V dropped 8 bases and J dropped 8 bases, with 12 bases sitting between them. CDR3 length: 11 residues. The V gene's germline CDR1 is SQVTM and CDR2 ANQGSEA. The CDR3 DNA is TGCAGCTCATCGAGGAGGGGGGAGCTGTTTTTT. Its translation: CSSSRRGELFF.

V and J are TRBV2 and TRBJ2-7; weak D call: TRBD2 (6 bases). The germline CDR1 and CDR2 sequences are SNHLY and FYNNEI. Trimming left V 4 bases short and J 6 bases short, with 13 bases between. This CDR3 spans 13 amino acids. CDR3 amino acids: CASSAPTRFEQYF. CDR3 DNA sequence: TGTGCCAGCAGTGCCCCGACTAGATTCGAGCAGTACTTC.

The chain links TRBV7-9 to TRBJ1-1; D ambiguous. The length of the CDR3 is 14 residues. V lost 5 bases to trimming and J lost 5 bases, with 15 bases between them. Germline lookup yields CDR1 SEHNR and CDR2 FQNEAQ (reference sequence). CDR3 sequence reads: CASSPRYIITEAFF. DNA of the CDR3: TGTGCCAGCAGCCCCCGATACATAATTACTGAAGCTTTCTTT.

The gene calls are TRBV6-5 and TRBJ1-1, with D perhaps matching TRBD1 (6 bases). Germline V gene data show CDR1 as MNHEY and CDR2 as SVGAGI. V lost 6 bases, J lost 1 base, and 9 bases lay in between. This CDR3 spans 13 amino acids. The CDR3 is CASRGQWNTEAFF. CDR3 sequence (DNA): TGTGCCAGCAGAGGACAGTGGAACACTGAAGCTTTCTTT.

The V and J genes are TRBV5-1 and TRBJ1-5, with D uncertain. V dropped 5 bases and J dropped 0 bases, with 9 bases sitting between them. Germline lookup yields CDR1 SGHRS and CDR2 YFSETQ. The CDR3 sequence is 14 residues long. CDR3 residues: CASRADNSNQPQHF. CDR3 sequence (DNA): TGCGCCAGCAGGGCAGATAATAGCAATCAGCCCCAGCATTTT.

V and J are TRBV9 and TRBJ1-1; no clear D. The CDR3 length is 13 residues. Germline V CDR1 and CDR2: SGDLS, YYNGEE. Trimming pared 4 bases from V and 0 bases from J, leaving 7 bases between. CDR3 residues: CASSSGVNTEAFF. The CDR3 nucleotides read TGTGCCAGCAGCTCCGGGGTGAACACTGAAGCTTTCTTT.